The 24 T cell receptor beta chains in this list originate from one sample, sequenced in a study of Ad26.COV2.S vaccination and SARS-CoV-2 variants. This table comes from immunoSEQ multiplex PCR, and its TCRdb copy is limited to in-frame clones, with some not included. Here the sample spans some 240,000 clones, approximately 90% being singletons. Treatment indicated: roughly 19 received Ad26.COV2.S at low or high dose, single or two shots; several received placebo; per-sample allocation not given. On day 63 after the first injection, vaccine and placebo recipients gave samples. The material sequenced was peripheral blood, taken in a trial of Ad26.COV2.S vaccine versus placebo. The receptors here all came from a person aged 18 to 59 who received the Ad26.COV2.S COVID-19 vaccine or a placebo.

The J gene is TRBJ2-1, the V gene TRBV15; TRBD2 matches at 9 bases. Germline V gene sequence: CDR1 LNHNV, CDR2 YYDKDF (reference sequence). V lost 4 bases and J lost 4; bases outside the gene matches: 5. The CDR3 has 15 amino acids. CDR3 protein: CATSTRTSDYNEQFF. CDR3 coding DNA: TGTGCCACCAGCACCCGGACTAGCGATTACAATGAGCAGTTCTTC.

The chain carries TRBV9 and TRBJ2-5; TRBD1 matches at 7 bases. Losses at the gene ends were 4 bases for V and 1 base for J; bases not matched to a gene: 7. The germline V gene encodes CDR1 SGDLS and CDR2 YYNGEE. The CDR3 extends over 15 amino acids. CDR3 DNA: TGTGCCAGCAGCTCCCCCGGGACAGTCCAAGAGACCCAGTACTTC. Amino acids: CASSSPGTVQETQYF. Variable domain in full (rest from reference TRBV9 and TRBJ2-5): DSGVTQTPKHLITATGQRVTLRCSPRSGDLSVYWYQQSLDQGLQFLIQYYNGEERAKGNILERFSAQQFPDLHSELNLSSLELGDSALYFCASSSPGTVQETQYFGPGTRLLVL.

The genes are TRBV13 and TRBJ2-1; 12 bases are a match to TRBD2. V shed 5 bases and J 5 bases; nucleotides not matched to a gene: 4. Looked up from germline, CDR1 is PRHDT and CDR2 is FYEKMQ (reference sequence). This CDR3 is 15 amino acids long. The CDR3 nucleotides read TGTGCCAGCAGCATACGGACTAGCGGGAACAATGAGCAGTTCTTC. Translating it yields CASSIRTSGNNEQFF.

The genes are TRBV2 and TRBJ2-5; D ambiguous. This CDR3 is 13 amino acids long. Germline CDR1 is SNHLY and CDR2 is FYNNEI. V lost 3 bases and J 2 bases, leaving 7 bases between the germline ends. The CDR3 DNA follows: TGTGCCAGCAGTGAGACGCTACAAGAGACCCAGTACTTC. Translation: CASSETLQETQYF.

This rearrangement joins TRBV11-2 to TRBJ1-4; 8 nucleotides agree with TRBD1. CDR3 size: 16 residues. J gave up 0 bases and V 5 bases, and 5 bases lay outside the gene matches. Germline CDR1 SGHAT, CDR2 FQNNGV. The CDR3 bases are TGTGCCAGCAGCCTGGGACAGGCAACAACTAATGAAAAACTGTTTTTT. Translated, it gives CASSLGQATTNEKLFF. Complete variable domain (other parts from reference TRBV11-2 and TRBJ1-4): EAGVAQSPRYKIIEKRQSVAFWCNPISGHATLYWYQQILGQGPKLLIQFQNNGVVDDSQLPKDRFSAERLKGVDSTLKIQPAKLEDSAVYLCASSLGQATTNEKLFFGSGTQLSVL.

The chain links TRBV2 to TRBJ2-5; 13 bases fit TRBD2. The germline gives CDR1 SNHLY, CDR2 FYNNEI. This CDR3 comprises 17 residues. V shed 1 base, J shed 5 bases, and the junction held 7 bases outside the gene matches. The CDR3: CASSEGTLAGGRETQYF. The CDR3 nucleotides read TGTGCCAGCAGTGAAGGAACACTAGCGGGGGGGCGTGAGACCCAGTACTTC.

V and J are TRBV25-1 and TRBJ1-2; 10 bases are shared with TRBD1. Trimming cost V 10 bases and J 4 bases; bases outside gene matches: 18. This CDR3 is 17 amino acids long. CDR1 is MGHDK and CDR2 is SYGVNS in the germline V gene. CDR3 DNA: TGTGCCACCTACACGACGGGACAGGGGCCCCTTTCCTATGGCTACACCTTC. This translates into CATYTTGQGPLSYGYTF.

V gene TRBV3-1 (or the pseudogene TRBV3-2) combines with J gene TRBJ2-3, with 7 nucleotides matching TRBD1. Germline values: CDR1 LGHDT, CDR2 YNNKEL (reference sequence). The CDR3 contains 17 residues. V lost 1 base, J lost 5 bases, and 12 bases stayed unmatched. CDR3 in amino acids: CASSQGYHGTAIDTQYF. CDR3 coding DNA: TGTGCCAGCAGCCAAGGGTACCACGGGACAGCTATAGATACGCAGTATTTT.

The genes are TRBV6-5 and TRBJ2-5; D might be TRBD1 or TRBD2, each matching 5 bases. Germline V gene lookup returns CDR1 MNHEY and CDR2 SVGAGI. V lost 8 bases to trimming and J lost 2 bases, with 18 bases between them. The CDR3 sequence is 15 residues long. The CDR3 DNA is TGTGCCAGCCCGAGGGCCAGGGCCCTACAAGAGACCCAGTACTTC. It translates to CASPRARALQETQYF.

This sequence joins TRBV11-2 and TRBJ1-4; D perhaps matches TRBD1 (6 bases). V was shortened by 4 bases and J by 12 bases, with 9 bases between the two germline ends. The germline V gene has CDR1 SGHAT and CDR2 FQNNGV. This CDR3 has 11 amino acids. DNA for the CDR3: TGTGCCAGCAGCTCCTACAGGGAACTGTTTTTT. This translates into CASSSYRELFF.

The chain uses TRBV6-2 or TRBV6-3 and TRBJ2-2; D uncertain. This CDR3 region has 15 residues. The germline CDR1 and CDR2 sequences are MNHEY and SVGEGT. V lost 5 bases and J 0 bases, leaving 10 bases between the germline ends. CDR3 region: CASSNRRTNTGELFF. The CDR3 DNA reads TGTGCCAGCAGTAACAGACGGACGAACACCGGGGAGCTGTTTTTT.

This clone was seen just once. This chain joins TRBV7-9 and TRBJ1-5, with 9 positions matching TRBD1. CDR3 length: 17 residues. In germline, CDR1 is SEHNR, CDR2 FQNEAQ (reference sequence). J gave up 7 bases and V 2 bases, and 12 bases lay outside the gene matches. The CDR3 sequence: CASSLSGTGNSWQPQHF. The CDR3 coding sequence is TGTGCCAGCAGCTTATCCGGGACAGGGAATTCCTGGCAGCCCCAGCATTTT.

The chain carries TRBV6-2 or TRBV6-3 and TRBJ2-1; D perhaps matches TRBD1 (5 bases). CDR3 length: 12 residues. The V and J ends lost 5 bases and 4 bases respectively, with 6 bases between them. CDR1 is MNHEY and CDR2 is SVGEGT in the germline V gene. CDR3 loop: CASSKGYNEQFF. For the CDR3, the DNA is TGTGCCAGCAGTAAGGGGTACAATGAGCAGTTCTTC.

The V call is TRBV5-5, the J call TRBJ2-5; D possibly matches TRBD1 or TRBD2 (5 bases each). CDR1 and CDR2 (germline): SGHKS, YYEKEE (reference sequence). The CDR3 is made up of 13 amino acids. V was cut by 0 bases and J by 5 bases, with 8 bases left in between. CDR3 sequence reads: CASSLGWGETQYF. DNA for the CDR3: TGTGCCAGCAGCTTGGGGTGGGGGGAGACCCAGTACTTC.

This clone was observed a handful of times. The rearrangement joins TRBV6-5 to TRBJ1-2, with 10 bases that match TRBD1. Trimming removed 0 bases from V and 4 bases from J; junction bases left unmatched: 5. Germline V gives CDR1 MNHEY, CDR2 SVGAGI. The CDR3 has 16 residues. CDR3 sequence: CASSYSRTGGAYGYTF. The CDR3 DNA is TGTGCCAGCAGTTACTCACGGACAGGGGGGGCCTATGGCTACACCTTC.

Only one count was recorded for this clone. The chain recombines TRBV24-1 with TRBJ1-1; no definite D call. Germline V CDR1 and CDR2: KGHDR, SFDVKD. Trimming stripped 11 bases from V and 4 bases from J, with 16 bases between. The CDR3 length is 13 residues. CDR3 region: CASRAHESTEAFF. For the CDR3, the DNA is TGTGCCAGCCGGGCTCATGAATCCACTGAAGCTTTCTTT.

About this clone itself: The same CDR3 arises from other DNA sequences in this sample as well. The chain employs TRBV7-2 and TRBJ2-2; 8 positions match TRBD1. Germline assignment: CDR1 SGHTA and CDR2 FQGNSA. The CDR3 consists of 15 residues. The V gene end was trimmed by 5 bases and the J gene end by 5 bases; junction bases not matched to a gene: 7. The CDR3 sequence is CASSPGQGATGELFF. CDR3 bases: TGTGCCAGCAGCCCCGGTCAGGGGGCTACCGGGGAGCTGTTTTTT.

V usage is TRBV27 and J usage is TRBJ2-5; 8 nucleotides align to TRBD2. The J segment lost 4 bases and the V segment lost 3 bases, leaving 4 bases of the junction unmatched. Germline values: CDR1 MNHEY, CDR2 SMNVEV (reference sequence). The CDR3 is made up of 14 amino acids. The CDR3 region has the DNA TGTGCCAGCAGTTTCAGCGGGAGCCGAGAGACCCAGTACTTC. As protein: CASSFSGSRETQYF.

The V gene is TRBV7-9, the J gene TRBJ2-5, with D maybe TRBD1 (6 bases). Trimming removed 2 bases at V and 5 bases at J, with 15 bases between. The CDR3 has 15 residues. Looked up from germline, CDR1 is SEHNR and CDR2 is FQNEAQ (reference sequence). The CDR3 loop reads CASSLTLGGQETQYF. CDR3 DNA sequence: TGTGCCAGCAGCTTAACTCTAGGGGGTCAGGAGACCCAGTACTTC.

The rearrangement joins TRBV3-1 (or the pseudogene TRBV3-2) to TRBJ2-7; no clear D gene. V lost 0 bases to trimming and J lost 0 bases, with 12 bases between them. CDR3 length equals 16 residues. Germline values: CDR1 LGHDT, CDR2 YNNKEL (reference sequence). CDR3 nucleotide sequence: TGTGCCAGCAGCCAAGATTCCGGGCTAAGCTCCTACGAGCAGTACGTC. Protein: CASSQDSGLSSYEQYV.

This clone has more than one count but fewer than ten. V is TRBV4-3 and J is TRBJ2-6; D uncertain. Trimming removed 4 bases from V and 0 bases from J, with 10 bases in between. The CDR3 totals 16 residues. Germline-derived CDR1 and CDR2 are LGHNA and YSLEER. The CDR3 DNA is TGCGCCAGCAGCCCCCACAGTACCTCTGGGGCCAACGTCCTGACTTTC. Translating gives CASSPHSTSGANVLTF.

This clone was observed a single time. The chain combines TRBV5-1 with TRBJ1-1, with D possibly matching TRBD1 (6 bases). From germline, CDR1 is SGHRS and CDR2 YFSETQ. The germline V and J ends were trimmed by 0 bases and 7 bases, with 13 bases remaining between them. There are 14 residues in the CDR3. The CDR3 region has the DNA TGCGCCAGCAGCTTGGGGACGGGAGGGGGTGAAGCTTTCTTT. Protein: CASSLGTGGGEAFF.

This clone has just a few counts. The CDR3 bases are TGCGCCAGCAGCCAAGTTCAGGGGGATTCACCCCTCCACTTT. Residues: CASSQVQGDSPLHF. This sequence joins TRBV4-3 and TRBJ1-6; 7 nucleotides match TRBD1. Germline assignment: CDR1 LGHNA and CDR2 YSLEER. The CDR3 is 14 residues long. V shed 1 base and J 8 bases; nucleotides not matched to a gene: 2.

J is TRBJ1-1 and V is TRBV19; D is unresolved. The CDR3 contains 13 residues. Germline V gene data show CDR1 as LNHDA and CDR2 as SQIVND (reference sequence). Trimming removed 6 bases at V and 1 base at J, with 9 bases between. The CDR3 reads CASRWTGNTEAFF. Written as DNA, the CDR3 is TGTGCCAGTAGATGGACGGGGAACACTGAAGCTTTCTTT.